Following are 25 T cell receptor beta chains from one sample sequenced in a study of blood T cell repertoires in COVID-19. The protocol was immunoSEQ multiplex PCR, while the TCRdb copy is restricted to in-frame clones and leaves out a portion. Of 230,000 or so clones in the sample, 88% were seen once. The sample consisted of PBMCs or T cells enriched from blood (not recorded which). Source of these receptors: a woman in her 30s who had recovered from COVID-19.

The J gene is TRBJ2-7, the V gene TRBV15, with TRBD1 matching over 11 bases. This CDR3 has 14 residues. Germline CDR1 and CDR2: LNHNV and YYDKDF (reference sequence). After removal of 6 bases from V and 5 bases from J, the junction contained 6 bases not matched to a gene. CDR3 DNA: TGTGCCACCAGGAGGGACAGGGGGGTCGACGAGCAGTACTTC. Translating gives CATRRDRGVDEQYF.

The chain couples TRBV5-4 to TRBJ2-2, with D possibly matching TRBD1 (8 bases). V was pared by 1 base and J by 0 bases, with 16 bases between. The CDR3 contains 18 residues. Germline-derived CDR1 and CDR2 are SGHNT and YYREEE (reference sequence). The CDR3 loop is CASSLNRGGLSNTGELFF. The CDR3 DNA follows: TGTGCCAGCAGCTTGAACAGGGGGGGTTTATCGAACACCGGGGAGCTGTTTTTT.

The chain links TRBV27 to TRBJ1-2, with TRBD1 matching over 7 bases. Germline V CDR1 and CDR2: MNHEY, SMNVEV (reference sequence). The CDR3 consists of 20 residues. The V segment lost 5 bases and the J segment 4 bases; nucleotides outside the gene matches: 25. In DNA, the CDR3 is TGTGCCAGCAGTATCATATTCCACAGGGGTGGCGACGTATGGACCTATGGCTACACCTTC. Translation: CASSIIFHRGGDVWTYGYTF.

The rearrangement links TRBV6-5 to TRBJ1-5; 8 bases line up with TRBD1. There are 15 residues in the CDR3. Unmatched junction bases numbered 5, after V lost 5 bases and J lost 2 bases. Looked up from germline, CDR1 is MNHEY and CDR2 is SVGAGI. The CDR3 bases are TGTGCCAGCAGTCCGGACAGGGCCGGCAATCAGCCCCAGCATTTT. As protein: CASSPDRAGNQPQHF.

J is TRBJ1-1 and V is TRBV19; possibly TRBD1 for D (6 bases). This CDR3 is built from 13 residues. Trimming shortened V by 2 bases and J by 12 bases, and 16 bases separated the two germline ends. Per germline, CDR1 LNHDA and CDR2 SQIVND (reference sequence). CDR3 nucleotides: TGTGCCAGTAGTATATCCCCAGGGGTTGACTCTTTCTTT. This codes for CASSISPGVDSFF.

The chain has TRBV7-2 and TRBJ2-5; 7 positions match TRBD2. Germline V lookup: CDR1 SGHTA, CDR2 FQGNSA. CDR3 length equals 15 residues. The V and J ends lost 5 bases and 1 base, in that order; junction bases with no gene match: 7. CDR3 sequence reads: CASSLVTSVQETQYF. The CDR3, as DNA: TGTGCCAGCAGCCTCGTTACTAGCGTCCAAGAGACCCAGTACTTC.

J is TRBJ2-7 and V is TRBV19, with TRBD1 matching 10 bases. The CDR3 is 16 residues long. CDR1 and CDR2 (germline): LNHDA, SQIVND (reference sequence). V shed 5 bases, J shed 4 bases, and the junction held 11 bases outside the gene matches. In nucleotides, the CDR3 is TGTGCCAGTAGTCCCTTATCGCCGGGACAGGGGTACGAGCAGTACTTC. It encodes CASSPLSPGQGYEQYF. Full variable domain (outside the CDR3, taken from reference TRBV19 and TRBJ2-7): DGGITQSPKYLFRKEGQNVTLSCEQNLNHDAMYWYRQDPGQGLRLIYYSQIVNDFQKGDIAEGYSVSREKKESFPLTVTSAQKNPTAFYLCASSPLSPGQGYEQYFGPGTRLTVT.

The CDR3 DNA is TGTGCCAGCAGCCTACAGGGTGGGGCCTTCACAGATACGCAGTATTTT. Residues: CASSLQGGAFTDTQYF. The chain recombines TRBV7-7 with TRBJ2-3, with D tentatively TRBD1 (6 bases). V was shortened by 5 bases and J by 2 bases, with 17 bases between the two germline ends. The germline V gene has CDR1 SSHAT and CDR2 FNYEAQ (reference sequence). The CDR3 loop spans 16 amino acids.

The CDR3: CASSLGNRVGEQYF. The CDR3 nucleotides read TGTGCCAGCAGCTTAGGCAACAGGGTCGGAGAGCAGTACTTC. The V and J genes are TRBV11-2 and TRBJ2-7; tentatively, D is TRBD1 (6 bases). Trimming removed 1 base from V and 7 bases from J, with 14 bases in between. The CDR3 covers 14 residues. CDR1 and CDR2 from the germline V gene are SGHAT and FQNNGV.

The CDR3 here is CASRPTTSSYEQYF. The CDR3 DNA is TGTGCCAGCAGGCCGACGACTAGCTCCTACGAGCAGTACTTC. The chain uses TRBV5-5 and TRBJ2-7, with D possibly TRBD2 on 6 matching bases. The CDR3 is 14 residues long. From germline, CDR1 is SGHKS and CDR2 YYEKEE (reference sequence). V gave up 5 bases and J gave up 0 bases, with 12 bases separating them.

The chain recombines TRBV15 with TRBJ1-2; 7 nucleotides line up with TRBD1. J lost 7 bases, V lost 0 bases, and 20 bases had no gene match. CDR3 size: 19 residues. CDR1 LNHNV and CDR2 YYDKDF come from the germline V gene (reference sequence). CDR3 in amino acids: CATSRDPYGKTGKTGGYTF. Here the CDR3 DNA reads TGTGCCACCAGCAGAGATCCGTACGGGAAGACAGGGAAGACAGGTGGCTACACCTTC.

The rearrangement links TRBV4-3 to TRBJ2-3; TRBD2 matches 12 bases. CDR1 is LGHNA and CDR2 is YSLEER in the germline V gene. This CDR3 spans 17 amino acids. J gave up 4 bases and V 4 bases, and 9 bases lay outside the gene matches. The CDR3: CASSRNPGTSGPDTQYF. In DNA, the CDR3 is TGCGCCAGCAGCCGAAATCCCGGGACTAGCGGGCCAGATACGCAGTATTTT.

This chain uses TRBV7-2 with TRBJ1-6, with 8 bases that match TRBD1. The CDR3 sequence is 14 residues long. Germline CDR1 SGHTA, CDR2 FQGNSA. V lost 8 bases, J lost 10 bases, and 10 bases stayed unmatched. The CDR3 region has the DNA TGTGCCAGCCACTCCTGGGACAGGTCGTCACCCCTCCACTTT. Its protein is CASHSWDRSSPLHF.

The chain carries TRBV9 and TRBJ1-3, with D possibly TRBD1 on 5 matching bases. This CDR3 spans 17 amino acids. Germline lookup yields CDR1 SGDLS and CDR2 YYNGEE. Trimming pared 4 bases from V and 0 bases from J, leaving 17 bases between. The CDR3 loop is CASSNYLGGNSGNTIYF. In DNA form, the CDR3 reads TGTGCCAGCAGCAATTACCTCGGGGGGAACTCTGGAAACACCATATATTTT.

This clone was detected a few times. The genes are TRBV7-3 and TRBJ2-7, with 7 bases matching TRBD2. This CDR3 has 15 amino acids. J was trimmed by 4 bases and V by 5 bases; bases with no gene match: 11. Germline lookup yields CDR1 SGHTA and CDR2 FQGTGA. The DNA for the CDR3 is TGTGCCAGCAGCCCCCTGGGGGGGAACTATTACGAGCAGTACTTC. This gives the protein CASSPLGGNYYEQYF.

This chain connects TRBV10-3 to TRBJ2-1; 8 bases align to TRBD1. Germline CDR1 ENHRY, CDR2 SYGVKD. V dropped 3 bases and J dropped 5; count of bases not matched to a gene: 3. This CDR3 region has 14 residues. CDR3: CAISDRGPNNEQFF. CDR3 nucleotide sequence: TGTGCCATCAGTGACAGGGGGCCCAACAATGAGCAGTTCTTC.

The chain links TRBV2 to TRBJ2-5; a possible D gene is TRBD2 (6 bases). The CDR3 totals 13 residues. V lost 6 bases and J lost 7, with 15 bases in between. Germline values: CDR1 SNHLY, CDR2 FYNNEI. Written as DNA, the CDR3 is TGTGCCAGCAGCCAGGGACTGTTTGCGACCCAGTACTTC. Its translation: CASSQGLFATQYF.

In DNA, the CDR3 is TGTGCCAGCAGCTTGGCCGGGACAGGTTCCTATGGCTACACCTTC. Protein sequence: CASSLAGTGSYGYTF. The gene calls are TRBV5-6 and TRBJ1-2, with 8 bases lining up with TRBD1. The V gene end was trimmed by 0 bases and the J gene end by 4 bases; junction bases not matched to a gene: 5. The germline CDR1 and CDR2 sequences are SGHDT and YYEEEE. The CDR3 has 15 amino acids.

This chain joins TRBV14 and TRBJ2-3, with 7 bases that match TRBD1. J was trimmed by 2 bases and V by 0 bases; bases with no gene match: 5. Germline CDR1 SGHDN, CDR2 FVKESK. CDR3 length: 16 residues. The CDR3 region is CASSQDDRVTTDTQYF. The DNA of the CDR3 is TGTGCCAGCAGCCAAGATGACAGGGTAACCACAGATACGCAGTATTTT.

The count of this clone is one. The chain uses TRBV21-1 and TRBJ1-2; TRBD1 is the table's D call, not checked against the DNA. TRBV21-1 is a documented pseudogene. This CDR3 comprises 14 residues. CDR3 in amino acids: CAVTKQGGNYGYTF. CDR3 DNA: TGTGCCGTCACTAAACAGGGTGGCAACTATGGCTACACCTTC.

The V gene is TRBV5-1, the J gene TRBJ1-3; possibly TRBD1 for D (6 bases). This CDR3 has 17 residues. With 1 base removed from V and 0 bases from J, the gap between germline ends came to 14 bases. CDR1 is SGHRS and CDR2 is YFSETQ in the germline V gene. The CDR3 nucleotides read TGCGCCAGCAGCTTGCCGCGTTGGACAGCCTCTGGAAACACCATATATTTT. It codes for CASSLPRWTASGNTIYF.

The chain recombines TRBV4-3 with TRBJ1-4; D might be TRBD1 (5 bases). CDR3 length: 17 residues. Germline CDR1 is LGHNA and CDR2 is YSLEER. V lost 0 bases and J 0 bases, leaving 11 bases between the germline ends. CDR3 DNA sequence: TGCGCCAGCAGCCAAGATATCGGGGGTGCAACTAATGAAAAACTGTTTTTT. Its translation is CASSQDIGGATNEKLFF.

This chain links TRBV2 with TRBJ2-4; TRBD2 aligns across 13 bases. In germline, CDR1 is SNHLY, CDR2 FYNNEI. V shed 7 bases and J 0 bases; nucleotides not matched to a gene: 6. The CDR3 contains 17 residues. The CDR3 spells CASNRLAGGLAKNIQYF. The CDR3 DNA sequence: TGTGCCAGCAACAGACTAGCGGGGGGATTAGCCAAAAACATTCAGTACTTC.

J is TRBJ2-5 and V is TRBV6-2 or TRBV6-3, with 7 nucleotides matching TRBD2. Looked up from germline, CDR1 is MNHEY and CDR2 is SVGEGT. The V and J ends lost 0 bases and 5 bases, in that order; junction bases with no gene match: 24. This CDR3 comprises 21 residues. CDR3 sequence (DNA): TGTGCCAGCAGTTACTCGGGCTCGGGGAAGAGAAAGACTAGCCGGGGGGAGACCCAGTACTTC. Translated, it gives CASSYSGSGKRKTSRGETQYF.

The rearrangement links TRBV5-6 to TRBJ2-3, with TRBD2 matching over 8 bases. Germline values: CDR1 SGHDT, CDR2 YYEEEE. Trimming cost V 3 bases and J 1 base; bases outside gene matches: 10. CDR3 size: 17 residues. The CDR3 spells CASSWVLAELGTDTQYF. In nucleotides, the CDR3 is TGTGCCAGCAGCTGGGTACTAGCGGAACTTGGCACAGATACGCAGTATTTT.